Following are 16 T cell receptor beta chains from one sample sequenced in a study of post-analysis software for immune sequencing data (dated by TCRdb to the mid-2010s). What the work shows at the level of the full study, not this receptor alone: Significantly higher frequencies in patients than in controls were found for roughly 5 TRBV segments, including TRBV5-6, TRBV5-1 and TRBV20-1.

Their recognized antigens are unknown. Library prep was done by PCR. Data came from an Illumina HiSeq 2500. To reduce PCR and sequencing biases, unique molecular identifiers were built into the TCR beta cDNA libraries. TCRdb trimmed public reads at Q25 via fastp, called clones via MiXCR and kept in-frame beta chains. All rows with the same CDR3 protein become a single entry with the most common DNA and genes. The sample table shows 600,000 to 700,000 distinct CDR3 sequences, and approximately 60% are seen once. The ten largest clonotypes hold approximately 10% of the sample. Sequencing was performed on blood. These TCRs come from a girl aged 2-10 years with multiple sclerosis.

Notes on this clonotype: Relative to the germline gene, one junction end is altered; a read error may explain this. CDR3 amino acids: CSAKKTATYGQYF. The CDR3 region has the DNA TGCAGTGCTAAAAAGACAGCAACCTACGGGCAGTACTTC. The J gene is TRBJ2-7, the V gene TRBV20-1; tentatively, D is TRBD1 (5 bases). This CDR3 spans 13 amino acids. The germline V gene has CDR1 DFQATT and CDR2 SNEGSKA (reference sequence).

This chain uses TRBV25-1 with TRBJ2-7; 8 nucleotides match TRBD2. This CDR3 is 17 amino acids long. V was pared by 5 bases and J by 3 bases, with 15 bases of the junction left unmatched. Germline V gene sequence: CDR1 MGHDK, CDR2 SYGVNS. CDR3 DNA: TGTGCCAGCAGTCCGAACGGGGGGGAAGGCCTTAACTACGAGCAGTACTTC. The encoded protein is CASSPNGGEGLNYEQYF.

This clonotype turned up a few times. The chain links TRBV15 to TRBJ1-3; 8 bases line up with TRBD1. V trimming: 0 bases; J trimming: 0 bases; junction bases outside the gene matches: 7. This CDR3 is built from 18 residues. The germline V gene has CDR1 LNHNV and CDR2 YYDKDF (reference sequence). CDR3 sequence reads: CATSRELRTGRSGNTIYF. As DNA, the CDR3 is TGTGCCACCAGCAGAGAACTTCGGACAGGGCGCTCTGGAAACACCATATATTTT. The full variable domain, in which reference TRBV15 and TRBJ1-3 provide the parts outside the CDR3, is DAMVIQNPRYQVTQFGKPVTLSCSQTLNHNVMYWYQQKSSQAPKLLFHYYDKDFNNEADTPDNFQSRRPNTSFCFLDIRSPGLGDTAMYLCATSRELRTGRSGNTIYFGEGSWLTVV.

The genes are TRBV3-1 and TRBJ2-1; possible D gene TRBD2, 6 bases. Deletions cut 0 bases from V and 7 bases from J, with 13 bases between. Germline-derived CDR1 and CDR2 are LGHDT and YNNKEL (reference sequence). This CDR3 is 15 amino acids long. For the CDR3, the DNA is TGTGCCAGCAGCCAAGATTTGGGACTCTGGAATGAGCAGTTCTTC. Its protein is CASSQDLGLWNEQFF.

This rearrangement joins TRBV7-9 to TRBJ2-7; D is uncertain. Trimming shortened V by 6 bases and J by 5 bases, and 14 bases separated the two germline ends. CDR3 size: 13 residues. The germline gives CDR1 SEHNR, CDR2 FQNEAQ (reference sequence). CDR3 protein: CASRADVADEQYF. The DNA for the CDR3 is TGTGCCAGCAGAGCCGACGTGGCGGACGAGCAGTACTTC.

CDR3 loop: CSVEGQFYNEQYF. The CDR3 DNA reads TGCAGCGTTGAGGGCCAGTTTTACAATGAGCAGTACTTC. The rearrangement links TRBV29-1 to TRBJ2-1; D is uncertain. The closer fit of TRBJ2-7 to the DNA end suggests the J call may be wrong. Germline CDR1 SQVTM, CDR2 ANQGSEA. The CDR3 loop spans 13 amino acids.

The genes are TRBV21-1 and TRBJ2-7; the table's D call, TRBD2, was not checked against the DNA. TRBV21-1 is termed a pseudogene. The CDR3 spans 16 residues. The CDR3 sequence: CASINERGGRVVEQYF. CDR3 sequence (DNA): TGTGCCAGCATCAATGAACGGGGGGGCCGAGTTGTTGAGCAGTACTTC.

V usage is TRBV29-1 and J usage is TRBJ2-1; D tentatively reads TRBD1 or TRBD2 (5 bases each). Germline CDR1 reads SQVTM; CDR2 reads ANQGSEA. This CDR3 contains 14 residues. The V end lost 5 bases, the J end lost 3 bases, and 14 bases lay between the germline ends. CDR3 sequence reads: CSVLDRGLYNEQFF. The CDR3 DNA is TGCAGCGTTCTCGACAGAGGGCTCTACAATGAGCAGTTCTTC.

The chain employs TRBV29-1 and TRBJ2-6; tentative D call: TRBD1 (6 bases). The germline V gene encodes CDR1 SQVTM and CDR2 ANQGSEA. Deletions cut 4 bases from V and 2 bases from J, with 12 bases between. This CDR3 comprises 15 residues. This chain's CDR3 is CSVAQGRAGANVLTF. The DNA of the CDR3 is TGCAGCGTTGCTCAGGGGAGAGCTGGGGCCAACGTCCTGACTTTC.

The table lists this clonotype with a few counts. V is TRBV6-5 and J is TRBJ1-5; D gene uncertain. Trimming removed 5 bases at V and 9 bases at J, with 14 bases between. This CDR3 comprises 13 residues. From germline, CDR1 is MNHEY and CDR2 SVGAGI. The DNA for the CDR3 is TGTGCCAGCAGTCATGCCAGGCGCTCGCCCCAGCATTTT. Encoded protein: CASSHARRSPQHF.

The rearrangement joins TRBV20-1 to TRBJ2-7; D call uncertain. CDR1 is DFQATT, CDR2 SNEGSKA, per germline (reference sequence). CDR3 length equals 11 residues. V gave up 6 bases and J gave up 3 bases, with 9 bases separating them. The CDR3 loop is CSAPQHYEQYF. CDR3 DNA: TGCAGTGCCCCACAGCACTACGAGCAGTACTTC.

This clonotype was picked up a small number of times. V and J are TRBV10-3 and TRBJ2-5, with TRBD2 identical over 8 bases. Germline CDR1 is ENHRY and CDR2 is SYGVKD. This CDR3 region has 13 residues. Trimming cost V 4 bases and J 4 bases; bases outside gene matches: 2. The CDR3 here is CAISALAGETQYF. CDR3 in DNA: TGTGCCATCAGTGCCCTAGCGGGAGAGACCCAGTACTTC.

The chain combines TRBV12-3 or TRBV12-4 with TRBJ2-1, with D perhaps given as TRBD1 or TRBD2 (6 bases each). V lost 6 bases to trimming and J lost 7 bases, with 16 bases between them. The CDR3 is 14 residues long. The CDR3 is CASSQTGGGNEQFF. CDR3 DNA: TGTGCCAGCAGCCAAACCGGGGGCGGGAATGAGCAGTTCTTC.

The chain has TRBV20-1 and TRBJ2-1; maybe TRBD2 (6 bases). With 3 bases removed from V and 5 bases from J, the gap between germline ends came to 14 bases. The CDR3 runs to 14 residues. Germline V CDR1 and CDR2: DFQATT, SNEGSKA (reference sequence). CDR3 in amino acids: CSARPLAIHNEQFF. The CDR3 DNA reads TGCAGTGCTAGGCCGCTAGCGATTCACAATGAGCAGTTCTTC.

The CDR3 DNA is TGCAGTGCTAGGGGCGGTAACTATGGCTACACCTTC. Amino acid sequence: CSARGGNYGYTF. The chain combines TRBV20-1 with TRBJ1-2, with unresolved D. Per germline, CDR1 DFQATT and CDR2 SNEGSKA (reference sequence). The CDR3 contains 12 residues. V lost 3 bases to trimming and J lost 1 base, with 6 bases between them.

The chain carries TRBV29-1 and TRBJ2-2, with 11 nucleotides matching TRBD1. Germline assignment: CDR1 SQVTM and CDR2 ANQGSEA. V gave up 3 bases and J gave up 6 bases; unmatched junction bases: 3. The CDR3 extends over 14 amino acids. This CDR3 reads CSVELGQGAGELFF. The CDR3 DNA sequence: TGCAGCGTTGAGTTGGGACAGGGGGCCGGGGAGCTGTTTTTT.